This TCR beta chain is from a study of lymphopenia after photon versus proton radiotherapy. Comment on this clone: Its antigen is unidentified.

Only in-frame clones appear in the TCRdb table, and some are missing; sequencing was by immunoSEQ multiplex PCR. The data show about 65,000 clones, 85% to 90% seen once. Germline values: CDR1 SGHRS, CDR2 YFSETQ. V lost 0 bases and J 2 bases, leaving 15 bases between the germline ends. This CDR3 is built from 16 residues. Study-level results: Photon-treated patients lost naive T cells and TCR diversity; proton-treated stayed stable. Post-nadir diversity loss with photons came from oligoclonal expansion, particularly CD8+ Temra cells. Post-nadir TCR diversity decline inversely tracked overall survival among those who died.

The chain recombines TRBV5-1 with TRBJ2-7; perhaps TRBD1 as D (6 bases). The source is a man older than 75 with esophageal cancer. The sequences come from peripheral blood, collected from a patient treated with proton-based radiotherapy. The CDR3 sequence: CASSLAPGTPAYEQYF. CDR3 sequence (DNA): TGCGCCAGCAGCTTGGCTCCCGGGACACCAGCCTACGAGCAGTACTTC.